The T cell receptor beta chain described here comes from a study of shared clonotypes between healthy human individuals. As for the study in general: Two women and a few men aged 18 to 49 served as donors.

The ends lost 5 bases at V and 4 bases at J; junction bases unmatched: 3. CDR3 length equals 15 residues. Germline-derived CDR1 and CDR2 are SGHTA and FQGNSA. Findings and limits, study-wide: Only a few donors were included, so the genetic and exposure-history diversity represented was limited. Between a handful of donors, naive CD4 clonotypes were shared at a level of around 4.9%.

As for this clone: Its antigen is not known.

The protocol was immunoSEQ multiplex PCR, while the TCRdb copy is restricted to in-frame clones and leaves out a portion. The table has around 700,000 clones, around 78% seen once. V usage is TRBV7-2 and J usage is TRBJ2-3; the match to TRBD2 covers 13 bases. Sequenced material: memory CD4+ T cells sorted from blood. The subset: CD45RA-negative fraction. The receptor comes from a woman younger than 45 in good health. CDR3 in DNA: TGTGCCAGCAGCATACTAGCGGGAGGGGCAGATACGCAGTATTTT. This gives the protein CASSILAGGADTQYF.